This TCR beta chain was found in a study of blood T cells in healthy people across ages. V was clipped by 2 bases and J by 13 bases, with 19 bases between them. CDR1 and CDR2 from the germline V gene are SGHRS and YFSETQ. The CDR3 extends over 14 amino acids. Study-wide results and caveats: Naive CD4+ cell counts and diversity both ran higher in long-lived than in aged donors. Without sorted subsets, naive and antigen-experienced compartments could not be conclusively compared.

Every participating donor contributed about 10 milliliters of peripheral blood through a draw. Through a sample-barcoded 5' primer and a J-beta primer mix, a second PCR was run for roughly 6 to 11 cycles. TCRdb analysed the 5' RACE reads with MiXCR anew, one entry per CDR3 protein. In the table there are hundreds of thousands of distinct CDR3 sequences, 55% to 70% of which are singletons. Of note for this clonotype: What it binds is unknown.

The sequence derives from a man aged 30 to 39 in good health. The gene calls are TRBV5-1 and TRBJ2-4; weak D call: TRBD2 (6 bases). Sequences were obtained from blood. CDR3 coding DNA: TGCGCCAGCAGCTTCCTCTCGGGAGAAAGTGAGCAGTACTTC. It yields the protein CASSFLSGESEQYF.